This TCR beta chain was recorded in a study of blood T cell repertoires in COVID-19. Only in-frame clones appear in the TCRdb table, and some are missing; sequencing was by immunoSEQ multiplex PCR. The sample shows 100,000 to 150,000 clones, roughly 90% of them seen only once. The CDR3 totals 14 residues. The trim removed 6 bases at V and 11 bases at J, leaving 10 bases unmatched. In germline, CDR1 is MNHEY, CDR2 SMNVEV (reference sequence). The sequenced sample consisted of peripheral blood. This chain links TRBV27 with TRBJ1-5; 10 bases match TRBD1. The receptor was isolated from a man in his forties or fifties with active or convalescent COVID-19. CDR3 in DNA: TGTGCCAGCAGCCCGGGACAGGGGATTGGGTCCCAGCATTTT. It codes for CASSPGQGIGSQHF.